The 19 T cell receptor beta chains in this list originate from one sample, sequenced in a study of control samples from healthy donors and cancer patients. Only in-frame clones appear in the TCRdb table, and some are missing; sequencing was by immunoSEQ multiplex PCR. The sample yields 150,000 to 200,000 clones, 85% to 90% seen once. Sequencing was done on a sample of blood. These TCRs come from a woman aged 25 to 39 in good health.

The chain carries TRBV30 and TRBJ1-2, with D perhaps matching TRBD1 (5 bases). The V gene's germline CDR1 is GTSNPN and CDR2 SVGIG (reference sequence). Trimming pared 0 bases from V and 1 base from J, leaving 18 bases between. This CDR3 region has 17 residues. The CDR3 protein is CAWSVRGSGGINYGYTF. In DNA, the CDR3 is TGTGCCTGGAGTGTACGGGGGTCAGGAGGTATTAACTATGGCTACACCTTC.

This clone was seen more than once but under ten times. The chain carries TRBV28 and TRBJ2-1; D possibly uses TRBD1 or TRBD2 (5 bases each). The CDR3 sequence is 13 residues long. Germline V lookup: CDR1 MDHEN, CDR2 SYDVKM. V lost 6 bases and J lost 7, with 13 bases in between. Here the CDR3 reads CASRVLGENEQFF. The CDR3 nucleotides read TGTGCCAGCAGAGTTCTGGGGGAGAATGAGCAGTTCTTC.

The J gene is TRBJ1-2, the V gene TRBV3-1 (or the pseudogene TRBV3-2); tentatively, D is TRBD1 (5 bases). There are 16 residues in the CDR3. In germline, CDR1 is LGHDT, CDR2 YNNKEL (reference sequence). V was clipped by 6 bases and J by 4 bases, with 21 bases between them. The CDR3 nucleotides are TGTGCCAGCAGGGACCGGGACGGACGCTCGGGCTATGGCTACACCTTC. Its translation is CASRDRDGRSGYGYTF.

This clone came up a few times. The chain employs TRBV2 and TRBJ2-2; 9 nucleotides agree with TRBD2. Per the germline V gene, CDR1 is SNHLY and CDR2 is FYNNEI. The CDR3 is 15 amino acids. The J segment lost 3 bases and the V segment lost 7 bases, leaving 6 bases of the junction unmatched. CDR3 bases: TGTGCCAGCACAGCGGGGGGCCTGTACACCGGGGAGCTGTTTTTT. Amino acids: CASTAGGLYTGELFF. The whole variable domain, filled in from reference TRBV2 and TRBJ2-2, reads EPEVTQTPSHQVTQMGQEVILRCVPISNHLYFYWYRQILGQKVEFLVSFYNNEISEKSEIFDDQFSVERPDGSNFTLKIRSTKLEDSAMYFCASTAGGLYTGELFFGEGSRLTVL.

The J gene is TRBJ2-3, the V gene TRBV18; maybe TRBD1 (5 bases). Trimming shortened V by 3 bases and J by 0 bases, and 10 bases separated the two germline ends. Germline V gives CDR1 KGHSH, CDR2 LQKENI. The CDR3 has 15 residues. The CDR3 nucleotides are TGTGCCAGCTCACCCCGGACAATCAGCACAGATACGCAGTATTTT. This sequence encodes CASSPRTISTDTQYF.

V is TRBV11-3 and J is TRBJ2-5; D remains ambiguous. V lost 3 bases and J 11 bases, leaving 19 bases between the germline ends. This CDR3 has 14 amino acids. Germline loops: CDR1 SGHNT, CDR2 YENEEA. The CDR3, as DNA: TGTGCCAGCAGCTTGGGCCCAATCCCTACAATTCAGTACTTC. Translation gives CASSLGPIPTIQYF. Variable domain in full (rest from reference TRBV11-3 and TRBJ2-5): EAGVVQSPRYKIIEKKQPVAFWCNPISGHNTLYWYLQNLGQGPELLIRYENEEAVDDSQLPKDRFSAERLKGVDSTLKIQPAELGDSAVYLCASSLGPIPTIQYFGPGTRLLVL.

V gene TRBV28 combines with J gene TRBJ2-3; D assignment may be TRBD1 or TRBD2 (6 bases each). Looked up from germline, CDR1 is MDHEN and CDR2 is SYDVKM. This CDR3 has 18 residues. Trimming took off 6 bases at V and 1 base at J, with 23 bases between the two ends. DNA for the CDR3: TGTGCCAGCAGCTCTACCTGGGGGTCGGAGGGGGGCACAGATACGCAGTATTTT. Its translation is CASSSTWGSEGGTDTQYF.

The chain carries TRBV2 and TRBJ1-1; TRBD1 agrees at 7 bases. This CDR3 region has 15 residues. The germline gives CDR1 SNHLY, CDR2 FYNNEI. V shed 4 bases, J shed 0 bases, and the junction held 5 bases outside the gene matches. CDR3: CASSVAGGMNTEAFF. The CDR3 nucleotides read TGTGCCAGCAGTGTGGCAGGGGGGATGAACACTGAAGCTTTCTTT.

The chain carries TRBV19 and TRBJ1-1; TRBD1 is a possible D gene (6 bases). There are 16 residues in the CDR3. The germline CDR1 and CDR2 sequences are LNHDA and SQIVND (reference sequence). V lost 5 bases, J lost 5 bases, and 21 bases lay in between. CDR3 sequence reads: CASSSSGVLRGTEAFF. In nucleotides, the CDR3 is TGTGCCAGTAGTTCTTCAGGGGTATTGCGGGGGACTGAAGCTTTCTTT.

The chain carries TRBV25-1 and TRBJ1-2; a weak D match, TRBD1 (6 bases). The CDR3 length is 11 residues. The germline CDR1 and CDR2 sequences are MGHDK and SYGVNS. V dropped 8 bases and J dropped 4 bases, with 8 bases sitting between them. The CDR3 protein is CASGTIYGYTF. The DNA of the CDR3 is TGTGCCAGCGGGACAATCTATGGCTACACCTTC.

The CDR3 DNA follows: TGTGCCAGCAGCTTAGCGGGGGGGAGCACAGATACGCAGTATTTT. It codes for CASSLAGGSTDTQYF. The chain links TRBV7-2 to TRBJ2-3, with 7 nucleotides matching TRBD2. V shed 0 bases and J 0 bases; nucleotides not matched to a gene: 0. CDR3 length: 15 amino acids. Germline CDR1 is SGHTA and CDR2 is FQGNSA. Looking up the rest from reference TRBV7-2 and TRBJ2-3 gives the full variable domain: GAGVSQSPSNKVTEKGKDVELRCDPISGHTALYWYRQSLGQGLEFLIYFQGNSAPDKSGLPSDRFSAERTGGSVSTLTIQRTQQEDSAVYLCASSLAGGSTDTQYFGPGTRLTVL.

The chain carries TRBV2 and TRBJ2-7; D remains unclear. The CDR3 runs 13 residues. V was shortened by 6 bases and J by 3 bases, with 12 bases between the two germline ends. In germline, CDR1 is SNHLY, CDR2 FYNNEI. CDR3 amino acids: CASRPTGRYEQYF. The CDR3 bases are TGTGCCAGCAGACCGACTGGTCGCTACGAGCAGTACTTC.

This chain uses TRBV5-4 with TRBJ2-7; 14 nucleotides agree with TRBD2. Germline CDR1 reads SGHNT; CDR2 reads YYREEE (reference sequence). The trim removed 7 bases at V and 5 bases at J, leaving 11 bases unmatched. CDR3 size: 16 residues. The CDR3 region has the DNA TGTGCCAGCGGAAAGACTAGCGGGAGGGCCGGGAACGAGCAGTACTTC. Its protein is CASGKTSGRAGNEQYF.

For the CDR3, the DNA is TGTGCCAGCAGCCCGGTGAGCTCCTACGAGCAGTACTTC. Its translation is CASSPVSSYEQYF. The rearrangement joins TRBV12-3 or TRBV12-4 to TRBJ2-7; no reliable D call. This CDR3 is built from 13 residues. V was shortened by 6 bases and J by 0 bases, with 9 bases between the two germline ends.

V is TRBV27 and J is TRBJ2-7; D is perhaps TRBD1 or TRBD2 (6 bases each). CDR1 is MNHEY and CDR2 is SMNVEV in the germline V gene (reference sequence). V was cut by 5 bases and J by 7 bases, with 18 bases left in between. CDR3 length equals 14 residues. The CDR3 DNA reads TGTGCCAGCAGTGGCAGTCCGGGGGCGGGAGAGCAGTACTTC. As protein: CASSGSPGAGEQYF.

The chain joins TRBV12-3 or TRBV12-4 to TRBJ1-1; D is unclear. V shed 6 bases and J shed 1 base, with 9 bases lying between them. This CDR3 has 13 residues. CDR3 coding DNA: TGTGCCAGCAGGAGACACCCGAACACTGAAGCTTTCTTT. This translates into CASRRHPNTEAFF.

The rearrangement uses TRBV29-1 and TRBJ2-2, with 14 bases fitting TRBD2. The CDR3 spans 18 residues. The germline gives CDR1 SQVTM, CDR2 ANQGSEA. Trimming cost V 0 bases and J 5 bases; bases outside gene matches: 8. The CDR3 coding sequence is TGCAGCGTTGAAGACGGGACTAGCGGGAGAGAGTTAACCGGGGAGCTGTTTTTT. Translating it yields CSVEDGTSGRELTGELFF.

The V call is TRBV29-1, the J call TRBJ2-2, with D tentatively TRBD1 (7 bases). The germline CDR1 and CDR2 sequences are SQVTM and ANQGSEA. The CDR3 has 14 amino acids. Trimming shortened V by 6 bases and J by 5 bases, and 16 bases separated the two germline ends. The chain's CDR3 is CSVEGATKTGELFF. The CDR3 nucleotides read TGCAGCGTGGAGGGGGCAACAAAGACCGGGGAGCTGTTTTTT.

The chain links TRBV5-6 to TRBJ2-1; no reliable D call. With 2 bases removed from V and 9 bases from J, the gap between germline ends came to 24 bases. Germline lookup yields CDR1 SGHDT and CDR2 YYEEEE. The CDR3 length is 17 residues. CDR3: CASSFSVQNDFSGEQFF. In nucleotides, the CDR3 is TGTGCCAGCAGCTTTTCCGTCCAGAACGATTTTTCCGGTGAGCAGTTCTTC.